This T cell receptor beta chain appears in the sequencing data of a study of Tregs in tolerant kidney transplant recipients. A word on this clone: Coverage ceases 3 residues before the CDR3 finishes, and the germline J gene fills in the end.

Sequenced by immunoSEQ multiplex PCR; TCRdb stores in-frame clones only, minus some. This sample contains roughly 32,000 clones. CDR3 size: 16 residues. The trim removed 6 bases at V and 3 bases at J, leaving 14 bases unmatched. The V gene's germline CDR1 is KGHSH and CDR2 LQKENI. The sequence derives from a human donor who received a combined kidney and bone marrow transplant. V gene TRBV18 combines with J gene TRBJ2-7, with 7 bases matching TRBD2. Material: CD8+ T cells from blood, obtained before the transplant. The part of the CDR3 DNA that was read is TGTGCCAGCTCGGGTCCTGCGAGCGGGACTGTCTACGAG. Its translation is CASSGPASGTVYE. The whole CDR3 sequence is CASSGPASGTVYEQYF.